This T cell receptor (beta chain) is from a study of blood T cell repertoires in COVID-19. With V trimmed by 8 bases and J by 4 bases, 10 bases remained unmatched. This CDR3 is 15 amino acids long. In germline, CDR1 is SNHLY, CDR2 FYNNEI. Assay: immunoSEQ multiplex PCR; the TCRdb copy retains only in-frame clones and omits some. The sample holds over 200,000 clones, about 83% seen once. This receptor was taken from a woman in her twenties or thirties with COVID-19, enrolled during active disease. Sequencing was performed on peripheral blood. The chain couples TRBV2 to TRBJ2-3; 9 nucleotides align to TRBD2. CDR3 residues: CASPRSGRPADTQYF. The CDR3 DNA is TGTGCCAGCCCGCGCAGCGGGAGGCCGGCAGATACGCAGTATTTT.